Following are 15 T cell receptor beta chains from one sample sequenced in a study of T cells after yellow fever vaccination. One entry per CDR3 protein results from TCRdb running MiXCR on the 5' RACE reads. The table shows hundreds of thousands of distinct CDR3 sequences, with approximately 13% occurring only once. The material sequenced was PBMCs, taken on the day of the yellow fever booster vaccination. The receptors originated from a man between 25 and 39 years old who received the YFV17D yellow fever vaccine.

The chain couples TRBV7-2 to TRBJ2-1, with 12 bases fitting TRBD2. Looked up from germline, CDR1 is SGHTA and CDR2 is FQGNSA. The ends lost 2 bases at V and 3 bases at J; junction bases unmatched: 2. This CDR3 region has 16 residues. The CDR3 here is CASSLLAGGYYNEQFF. The CDR3 DNA is TGTGCCAGCAGCTTACTAGCGGGAGGGTACTACAATGAGCAGTTCTTC. The full variable domain, in which reference TRBV7-2 and TRBJ2-1 provide the parts outside the CDR3, is GAGVSQSPSNKVTEKGKDVELRCDPISGHTALYWYRQSLGQGLEFLIYFQGNSAPDKSGLPSDRFSAERTGGSVSTLTIQRTQQEDSAVYLCASSLLAGGYYNEQFFGPGTRLTVL.

The chain joins TRBV20-1 to TRBJ2-1; D unclear. Deletions cut 5 bases from V and 8 bases from J, with 10 bases between. There are 11 residues in the CDR3. Germline-derived CDR1 and CDR2 are DFQATT and SNEGSKA (reference sequence). Here the CDR3 DNA reads TGCAGTGCTGGTAGAATTCATGAGCAGTTCTTC. The encoded protein is CSAGRIHEQFF.

This clonotype showed up many times. This chain uses TRBV7-2 with TRBJ2-4; D perhaps matches TRBD1 (6 bases). The CDR3 has 17 amino acids. V lost 5 bases to trimming and J lost 2 bases, with 19 bases between them. The germline CDR1 and CDR2 sequences are SGHTA and FQGNSA. The CDR3 loop is CASSHLISGTTKNIQYF. In DNA form, the CDR3 reads TGTGCCAGCAGCCATCTTATCTCCGGGACAACCAAAAACATTCAGTACTTC.

The chain couples TRBV6-2 or TRBV6-3 to TRBJ2-7; D call uncertain. Germline values: CDR1 MNHEY, CDR2 SVGEGT. V shed 5 bases and J shed 0 bases, with 14 bases lying between them. This CDR3 has 15 residues. The DNA for the CDR3 is TGTGCCAGCAGTAAGAGAAGTTCCCTCTCCTACGAGCAGTACTTC. Its translation is CASSKRSSLSYEQYF.

This clonotype was observed a handful of times. This rearrangement joins TRBV12-3 or TRBV12-4 to TRBJ2-3; 7 bases match TRBD2. The trim removed 6 bases at V and 6 bases at J, leaving 6 bases unmatched. This CDR3 has 13 residues. The CDR3: CASSRGRVDTQYF. The CDR3 region has the DNA TGTGCCAGCAGCCGGGGGAGGGTGGATACGCAGTATTTT.

This chain links TRBV29-1 with TRBJ2-5; TRBD1 or TRBD2 may be the D gene (5 bases each). V was cut by 7 bases and J by 5 bases, with 17 bases left in between. There are 13 residues in the CDR3. The germline V gene encodes CDR1 SQVTM and CDR2 ANQGSEA. The CDR3 here is CSAEGQPRETQYF. The CDR3 nucleotides are TGCAGCGCCGAGGGGCAGCCAAGGGAGACCCAGTACTTC.

This clonotype has only a few counts. The chain's CDR3 is CASSKHTVASSYNSPLHF. The CDR3 nucleotides are TGTGCCAGCAGCAAGCATACAGTTGCGAGCTCCTATAATTCACCCCTCCACTTT. The V and J genes are TRBV11-2 and TRBJ1-6; D is undetermined. The length of the CDR3 is 18 residues. Germline-derived CDR1 and CDR2 are SGHAT and FQNNGV. V was shortened by 5 bases and J by 0 bases, with 17 bases between the two germline ends.

In this sample, this clonotype turned up a few times. J is TRBJ2-7 and V is TRBV20-1; TRBD1 agrees at 9 bases. This CDR3 spans 15 amino acids. After removal of 1 base from V and 1 base from J, the junction contained 5 bases not matched to a gene. Germline V lookup: CDR1 DFQATT, CDR2 SNEGSKA (reference sequence). The CDR3 loop is CSARGPGQGSYEQYF. CDR3 sequence (DNA): TGCAGTGCTAGAGGCCCCGGACAGGGGTCCTACGAGCAGTACTTC.

This clonotype showed up just a few times. The chain couples TRBV7-2 to TRBJ2-5; D is unresolved. V was clipped by 2 bases and J by 7 bases, with 11 bases between them. From germline, CDR1 is SGHTA and CDR2 FQGNSA. CDR3 size: 13 residues. The CDR3 nucleotides read TGTGCCAGCAGCTTAACCCTATACGGGACCCAGTACTTC. It is translated as CASSLTLYGTQYF.

This clonotype was detected many times. V is TRBV20-1 and J is TRBJ2-5; D is undetermined. The CDR3 has 13 residues. Trimming took 3 bases from V and 1 from J, leaving 9 bases between them. Germline values: CDR1 DFQATT, CDR2 SNEGSKA (reference sequence). CDR3 DNA sequence: TGCAGTGCTAGTGCTACACTCCAAGAGACCCAGTACTTC. Its protein product is CSASATLQETQYF.

The chain joins TRBV6-5 to TRBJ1-1; D gene ambiguous. The CDR3 contains 15 residues. The V end lost 2 bases, the J end lost 2 bases, and 12 bases lay between the germline ends. Germline V gene sequence: CDR1 MNHEY, CDR2 SVGAGI. The DNA of the CDR3 is TGTGCCAGCAGTTACCTGGGCAGATTTAACACTGAAGCTTTCTTT. Translation gives CASSYLGRFNTEAFF.

This clonotype was recorded at least ten times. The rearrangement joins TRBV7-2 to TRBJ2-7, with a tentative D call TRBD2 (7 bases). The CDR3 contains 14 residues. V gave up 4 bases and J gave up 2 bases, with 12 bases separating them. Germline CDR1 SGHTA, CDR2 FQGNSA. CDR3 DNA sequence: TGTGCCAGCAGCTCAGAGGGGGGGCCCTACGAGCAGTACTTC. This translates into CASSSEGGPYEQYF.

The J gene is TRBJ2-1, the V gene TRBV20-1; D ambiguous. The CDR3 sequence is 12 residues long. V was shortened by 3 bases and J by 7 bases, with 10 bases between the two germline ends. Germline V lookup: CDR1 DFQATT, CDR2 SNEGSKA (reference sequence). The DNA for the CDR3 is TGCAGTGCTAGGACCAGCCAAAATGAGCAGTTCTTC. It encodes CSARTSQNEQFF.

The gene calls are TRBV7-2 and TRBJ2-7, with D possibly matching TRBD2 (6 bases). This CDR3 has 14 residues. V lost 5 bases and J lost 3, with 14 bases in between. From germline, CDR1 is SGHTA and CDR2 FQGNSA. CDR3 sequence (DNA): TGTGCCAGCAGCACAACTAGCCCCTTCTACGAGCAGTACTTC. Its translation is CASSTTSPFYEQYF.

This clonotype has only a few counts. The chain joins TRBV5-6 to TRBJ2-1; TRBD2 agrees at 8 bases. This CDR3 contains 19 residues. V lost 3 bases, J lost 1 base, and 15 bases stayed unmatched. The germline V gene has CDR1 SGHDT and CDR2 YYEEEE. CDR3 bases: TGTGCCAGCAGCTCTCGGGTTAGCGGGATAGGGGGTTCCTACAATGAGCAGTTCTTC. Its translation is CASSSRVSGIGGSYNEQFF.